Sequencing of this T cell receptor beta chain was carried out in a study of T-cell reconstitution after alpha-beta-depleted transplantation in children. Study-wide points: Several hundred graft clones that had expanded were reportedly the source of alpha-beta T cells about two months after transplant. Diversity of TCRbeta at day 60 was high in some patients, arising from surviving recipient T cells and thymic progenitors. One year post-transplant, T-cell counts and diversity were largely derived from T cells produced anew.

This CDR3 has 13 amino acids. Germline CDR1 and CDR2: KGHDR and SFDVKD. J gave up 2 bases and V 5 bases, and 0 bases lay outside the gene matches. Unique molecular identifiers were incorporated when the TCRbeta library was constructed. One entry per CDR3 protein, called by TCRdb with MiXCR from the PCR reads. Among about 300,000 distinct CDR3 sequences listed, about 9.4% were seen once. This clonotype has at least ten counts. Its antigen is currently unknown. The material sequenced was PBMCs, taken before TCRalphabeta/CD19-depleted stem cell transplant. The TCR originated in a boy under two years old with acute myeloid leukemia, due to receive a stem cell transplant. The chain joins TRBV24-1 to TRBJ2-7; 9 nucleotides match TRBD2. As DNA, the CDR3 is TGTGCCACCAGTGCTAGCGGGACCTACGAGCAGTACTTC. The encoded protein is CATSASGTYEQYF.